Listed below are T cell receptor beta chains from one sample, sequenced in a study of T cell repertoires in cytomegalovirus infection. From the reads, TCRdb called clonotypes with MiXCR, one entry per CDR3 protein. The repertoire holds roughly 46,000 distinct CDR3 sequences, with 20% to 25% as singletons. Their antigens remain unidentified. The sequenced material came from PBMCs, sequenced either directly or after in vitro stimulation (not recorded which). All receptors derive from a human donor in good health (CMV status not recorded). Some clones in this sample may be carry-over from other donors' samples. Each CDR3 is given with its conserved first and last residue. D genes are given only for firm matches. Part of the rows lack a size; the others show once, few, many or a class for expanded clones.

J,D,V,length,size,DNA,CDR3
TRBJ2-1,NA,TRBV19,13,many,TGTGCCAGTAGTGATGAGGATAGGGATGAGCAGTTCTTC,CASSDEDRDEQFF
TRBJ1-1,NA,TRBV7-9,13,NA,TGTGCCAGCAGGCGGGAGGGAGACACTGAAGCTTTCTTT,CASRREGDTEAFF
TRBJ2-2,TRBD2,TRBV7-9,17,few,TGTGCCAGCAGCTTAAATAGCGGGAGGGCCTACACCGGGGAGCTGTTTTTT,CASSLNSGRAYTGELFF
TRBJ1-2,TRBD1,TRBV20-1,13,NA,TGCAGTGCTAGCAGGACAGGGCACAGTGGCTACACCTTC,CSASRTGHSGYTF
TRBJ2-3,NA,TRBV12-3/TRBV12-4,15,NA,TGTGCCAGCAGTCAAGTGGACATGAAGAGGGATACGCAGTATTTT,CASSQVDMKRDTQYF
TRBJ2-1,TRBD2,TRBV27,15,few,TGTGCCAGCAGCACTCTAGCGGGAGCTGTAAATGAGCAGTTCTTC,CASSTLAGAVNEQFF
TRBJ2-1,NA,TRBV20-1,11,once,TGCAGCACCGGGGGTAACAATGAGCAGTTCTTC,CSTGGNNEQFF
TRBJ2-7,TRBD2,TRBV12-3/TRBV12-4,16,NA,TGTGCCAGCAGTTTACAGGCGGGACTAGCGGGTTACGAGCAGTACTTC,CASSLQAGLAGYEQYF
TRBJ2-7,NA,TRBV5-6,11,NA,TGTGCCAGCAGCTTGGGTGACGAGCAGTACTTC,CASSLGDEQYF
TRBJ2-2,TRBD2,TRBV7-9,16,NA,TGTGCCAGCAGCACTCGGGGGGGAACGAACACCGGGGAGCTGTTTTTT,CASSTRGGTNTGELFF
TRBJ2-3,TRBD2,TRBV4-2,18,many,TGTGCCAGCAGCCAAGACGTCGGACTAGCGGGGTACACAGATACGCAGTATTTT,CASSQDVGLAGYTDTQYF
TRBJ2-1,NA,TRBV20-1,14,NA,TGCAGCGGGAAACTAGCAGGGTTAGACAATGAGCAGTTCTTC,CSGKLAGLDNEQFF
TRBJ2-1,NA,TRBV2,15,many,TGTGCCAGCAGTGAAGTTCAGAGCTCCTACAATGAGCAGTTCTTC,CASSEVQSSYNEQFF
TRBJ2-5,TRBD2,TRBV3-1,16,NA,TGTGCCAGCAGCCAAGAGGCGTCTAGCGGAGAAGAGACCCAGTACTTC,CASSQEASSGEETQYF
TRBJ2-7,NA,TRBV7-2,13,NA,TGTGCCAGCAGCGCTACCCGGGGCAACGAGCAGTACTTC,CASSATRGNEQYF
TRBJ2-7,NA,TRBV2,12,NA,TGTGCCAGCATGAATAGTTACTACGAGCAGTACTTC,CASMNSYYEQYF
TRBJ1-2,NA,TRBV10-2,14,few,TGCGCCAGCAGTGAGTTAGGGACCAGGGAGGGCTACACCTTC,CASSELGTREGYTF
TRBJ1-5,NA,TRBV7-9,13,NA,TGTGCCAGCAGCCACACAGACAATCAGCCCCAGCATTTT,CASSHTDNQPQHF
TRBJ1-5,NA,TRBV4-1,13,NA,TGCGCCAGCAGCCAAGGAAGGAATCAGCCCCAGCATTTT,CASSQGRNQPQHF
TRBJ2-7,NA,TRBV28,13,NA,TGTGCCAGCAGTTTATTTGGGGGTCAGGAGCAGTACTTC,CASSLFGGQEQYF
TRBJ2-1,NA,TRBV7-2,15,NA,TGTGCCAGCAGCTTAGCGACGGGGAGATACAATGAGCAGTTCTTC,CASSLATGRYNEQFF
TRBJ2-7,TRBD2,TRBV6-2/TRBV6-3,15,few,TGTGCCAGCAGTTCCTCCGGGACTAAAATCTACGAGCAGTACTTC,CASSSSGTKIYEQYF
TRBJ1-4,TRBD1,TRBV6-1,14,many,TGTGCCACCTGTCCCGGGACAGCTAATGAAAAACTGTTTTTT,CATCPGTANEKLFF
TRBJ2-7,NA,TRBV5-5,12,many,TGTGCCAGCAGCTTGGCCTTCCACGAGCAGTACTTC,CASSLAFHEQYF
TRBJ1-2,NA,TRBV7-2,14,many,TGTGCCAGCAGAAAGGGACGGAGTAACTATGGCTACACCTTC,CASRKGRSNYGYTF
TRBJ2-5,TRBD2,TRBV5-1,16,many,TGCGCCAGCCAACCCCCTAGCGGGGGGCTGGAGGAGACCCAGTACTTC,CASQPPSGGLEETQYF
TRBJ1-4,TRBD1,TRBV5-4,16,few,TGTGCCAGCAGCCTAAGGACAGGGGCCGGGAAAGAAAAACTGTTTTTT,CASSLRTGAGKEKLFF
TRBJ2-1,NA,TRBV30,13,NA,TGTGCCTGGATCCCTTGGGGGGAAAATGAGCAGTTCTTC,CAWIPWGENEQFF
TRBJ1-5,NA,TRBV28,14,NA,TGTGCCAGCAGTTTACGAGGTGTTGGTCAGCCCCAGCATTTT,CASSLRGVGQPQHF
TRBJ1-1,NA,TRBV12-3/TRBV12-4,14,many,TGTGCCAGTCACGGGGGGGCCCCGAACACTGAAGCTTTCTTT,CASHGGAPNTEAFF
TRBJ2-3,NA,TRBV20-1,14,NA,TGCAGTGCTAGAGAATCCGGGGGCACAGATACGCAGTATTTT,CSARESGGTDTQYF
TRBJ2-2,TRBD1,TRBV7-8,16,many,TGTGCCAGCAGCCTAATGACAGGGAAGGAGGCCGGGGAGCTGTTTTTT,CASSLMTGKEAGELFF
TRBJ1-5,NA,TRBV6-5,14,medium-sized,TGTGCCAGCAGCGCCCAGGGAGGCAATCAGCCCCAGCATTTT,CASSAQGGNQPQHF
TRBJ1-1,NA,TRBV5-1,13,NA,TGCGCCAGCAGCTTGGAGTCGAACACTGAAGCTTTCTTT,CASSLESNTEAFF